A single TCR beta chain is shown here with its context. TCRdb's table, derived via immunoSEQ multiplex PCR, lists solely in-frame clones and lacks some. The table has 80,000 to 100,000 clones, 75% to 85% seen once. The data stem from a study of blood T cell repertoires in COVID-19. Study information: There were acute and convalescent COVID-19 samples, and they came from the United States, Italy and Spain. Nucleic acid was either cDNA or gDNA, and it came from T cells, B-cell-depleted T cells, or PBMCs.

The specimen sequenced was peripheral blood. The TCR comes from a human donor in a cohort sampled during active COVID-19.

CDR3 DNA: TGTGCCAGCAGCTTAGGGGGCAGGGGGACGGGCACTGAAGCTTTCTTT. This codes for CASSLGGRGTGTEAFF. J is TRBJ1-1 and V is TRBV5-4; 7 nucleotides agree with TRBD1. Per germline, CDR1 SGHNT and CDR2 YYREEE (reference sequence). CDR3 length: 16 residues. V lost 2 bases to trimming and J lost 4 bases; unmatched junction nucleotides: 11. The full variable domain, rest sourced from reference TRBV5-4 and TRBJ1-1, is ETGVTQSPTHLIKTRGQQVTLRCSSQSGHNTVSWYQQALGQGPQFIFQYYREEENGRGNFPPRFSGLQFPNYSSELNVNALELDDSALYLCASSLGGRGTGTEAFFGQGTRLTVV.